This T cell receptor beta chain was profiled in a study of radiotherapy plus CTLA-4 blockade in lung cancer. Clones were sequenced by immunoSEQ multiplex PCR, and TCRdb holds only the in-frame ones, with some missing. The table includes 80,000 or so clones, 78% detected once. Trimming pared 4 bases from V and 7 bases from J, leaving 11 bases between. This CDR3 region has 14 residues. Germline V lookup: CDR1 LGHNA, CDR2 YSLEER. The chain uses TRBV4-3 and TRBJ1-6; the D gene is possibly TRBD1 (6 bases). The material was peripheral blood, obtained from a patient treated with radiotherapy plus ipilimumab. This TCR was sampled from a human donor with non-small cell lung cancer who had a partial response to radiotherapy plus ipilimumab. Some clones in this sample may be carry-over from other donors' samples. In DNA form, the CDR3 reads TGCGCCAGCAGCCTGGGGGCTGGGAATTCACCCCTCCACTTT. Translation gives CASSLGAGNSPLHF.